This T cell receptor (beta chain) originates from a study of cytotoxic CD8 clonotypes in ibrutinib-treated CLL. Study-level findings and limits: Clonality rose at ibrutinib response, held steady in sustained remission, and fell toward baseline at progression. Contraction or stability on treatment characterized the public clonotypes, which were uncommon.

The source of about 2 micrograms of genomic DNA for TCR beta libraries was cryopreserved PBMCs. This clone has a handful of counts. Its antigen remains unknown. Libraries were prepared by immunoSEQ multiplex PCR; TCRdb keeps only in-frame clonotypes and omits some of them. The sample includes 40,000 to 60,000 clones, more than 45% of them seen just once. Per germline, CDR1 SEHNR and CDR2 FQNEAQ (reference sequence). CDR3 length: 12 amino acids. The V gene lost 5 bases and the J gene lost 5 bases, with 10 bases spanning the gap. This clonotype was sampled from a human donor with chronic lymphocytic leukemia. J is TRBJ2-7 and V is TRBV7-9; D may be TRBD2 (5 bases). Material: PBMCs, obtained after 12 months of ibrutinib treatment. This CDR3 reads CASSPVSDEQYF. The CDR3 DNA reads TGTGCCAGCAGCCCTGTTAGCGACGAGCAGTACTTC.